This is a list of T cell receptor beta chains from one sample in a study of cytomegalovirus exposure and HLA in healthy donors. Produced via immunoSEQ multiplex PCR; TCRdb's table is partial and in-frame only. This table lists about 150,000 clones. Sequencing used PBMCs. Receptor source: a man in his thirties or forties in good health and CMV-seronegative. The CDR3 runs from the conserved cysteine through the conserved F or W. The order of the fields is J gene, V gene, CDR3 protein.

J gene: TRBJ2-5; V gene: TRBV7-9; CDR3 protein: CASSSLAGVLETQYF
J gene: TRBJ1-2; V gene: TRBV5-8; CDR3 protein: CASSWTGLDYGYTF
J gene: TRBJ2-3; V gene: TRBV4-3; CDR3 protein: CASSQLAGGDTQYF
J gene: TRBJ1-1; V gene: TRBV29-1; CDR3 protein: CSVVDRGNTEAFF
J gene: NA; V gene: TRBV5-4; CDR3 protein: CATGTGLYEQYF
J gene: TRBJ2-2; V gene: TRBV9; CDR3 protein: CASSKTSGNTGELFF
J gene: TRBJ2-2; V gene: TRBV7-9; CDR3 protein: CASSLGGRGTGELFF
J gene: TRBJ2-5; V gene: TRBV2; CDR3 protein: CASTDRGRETQYF
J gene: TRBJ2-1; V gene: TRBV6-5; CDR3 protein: CASSRQNPSNEQFF
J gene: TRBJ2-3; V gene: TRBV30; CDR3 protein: CAWSAIIPREISDTQYF
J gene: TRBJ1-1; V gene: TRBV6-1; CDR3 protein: CASSGQLNTEAFF
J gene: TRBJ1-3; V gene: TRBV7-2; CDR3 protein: CASSRDRGLRGNTIYF
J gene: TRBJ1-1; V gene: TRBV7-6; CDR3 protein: CASSLGTGGGNTEAFF
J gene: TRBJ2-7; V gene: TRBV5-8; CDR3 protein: CASSLGLSSYYEQYF
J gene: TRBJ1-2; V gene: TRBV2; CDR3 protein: CASSKSGQGASGYTF
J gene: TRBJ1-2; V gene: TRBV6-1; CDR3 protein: CASRREDRGVYGYTF
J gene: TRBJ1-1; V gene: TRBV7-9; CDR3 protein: CASSLPPTENTEAFF
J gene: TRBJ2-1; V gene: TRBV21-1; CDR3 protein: CASSKETSGRGNEQFF
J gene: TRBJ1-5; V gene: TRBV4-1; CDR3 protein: CASSQEGAGSNQPQHF
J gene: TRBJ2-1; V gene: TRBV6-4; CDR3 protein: CASSVLAGDDNEQFF
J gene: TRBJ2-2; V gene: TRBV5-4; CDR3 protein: CASSLDRVNTGELFF
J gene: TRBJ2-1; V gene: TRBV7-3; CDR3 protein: CASSFTGAVEQFF
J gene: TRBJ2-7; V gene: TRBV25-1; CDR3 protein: CASRGQNYEQYF
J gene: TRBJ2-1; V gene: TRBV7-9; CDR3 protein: CASSRLGTSGYNEQFF
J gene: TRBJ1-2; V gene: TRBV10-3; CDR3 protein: CAISDREGSSANYGYTF
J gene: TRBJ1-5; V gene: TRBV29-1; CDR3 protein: CSVQDRGYQPQHF
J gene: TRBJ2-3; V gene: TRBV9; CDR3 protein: CASSVEPSGRPPRDTQYF
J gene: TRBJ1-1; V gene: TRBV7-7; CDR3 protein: CASSLDLDTEAFF
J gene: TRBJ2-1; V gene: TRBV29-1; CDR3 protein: CSVVGGLAGFYEQFF
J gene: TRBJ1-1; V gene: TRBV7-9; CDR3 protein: CASSLRGDTEAFF
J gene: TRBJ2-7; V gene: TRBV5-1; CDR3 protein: CASSLMGQATYEQYF
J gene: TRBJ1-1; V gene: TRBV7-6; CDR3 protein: CASREEPGTEAFF
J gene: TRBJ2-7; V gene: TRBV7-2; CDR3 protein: CASSLGTGGIYEQYF
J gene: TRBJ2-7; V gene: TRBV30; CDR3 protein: CAWSVSGTSGTYEQYF
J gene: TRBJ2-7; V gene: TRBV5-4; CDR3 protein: CASSLATAGGPYEQYF
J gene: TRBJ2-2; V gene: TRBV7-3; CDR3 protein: CASSLFGTRSGELFF
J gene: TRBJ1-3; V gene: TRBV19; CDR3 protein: CASSPLTGRSGNTIYF
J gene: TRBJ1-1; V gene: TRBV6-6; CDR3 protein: CASSPQWNTEAFF
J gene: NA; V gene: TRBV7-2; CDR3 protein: CASSMGQGLGEQYF
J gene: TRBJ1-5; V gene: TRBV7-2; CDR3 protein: CASSLAGVNQPQHF
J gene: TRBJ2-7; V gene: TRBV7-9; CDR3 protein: CASSTPLAGDYEQYF
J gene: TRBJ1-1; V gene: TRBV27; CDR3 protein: CASSLSGEEVTEAFF
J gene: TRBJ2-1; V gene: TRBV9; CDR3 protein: CASSARVSNNEQFF
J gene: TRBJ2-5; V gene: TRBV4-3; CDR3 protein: CASSQESSGQETQYF
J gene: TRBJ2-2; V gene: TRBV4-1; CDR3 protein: CASSQGAGHRVPGELFF
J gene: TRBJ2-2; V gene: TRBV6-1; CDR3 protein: CASTGGETGELFF
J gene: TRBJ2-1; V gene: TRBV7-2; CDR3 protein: CASSLPTRTYNEQFF
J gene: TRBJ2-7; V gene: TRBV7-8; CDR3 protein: CASSLKGLELDEQYF
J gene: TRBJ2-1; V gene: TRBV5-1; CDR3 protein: CASSLDGNEQFF
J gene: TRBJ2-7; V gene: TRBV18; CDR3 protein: CASSPPTSGATYEQYF
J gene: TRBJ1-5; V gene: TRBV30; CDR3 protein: CAWSVGQGARGQPQHF
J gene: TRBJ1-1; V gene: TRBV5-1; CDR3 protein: CASSFQGWGTEAFF
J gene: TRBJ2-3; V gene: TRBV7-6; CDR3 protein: CASGESSRDLKLTDTQYF
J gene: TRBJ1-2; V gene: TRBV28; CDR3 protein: CASTEEALPNYGYTF
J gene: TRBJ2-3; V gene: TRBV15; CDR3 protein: CATSGLKTSGTSSYTDTQYF
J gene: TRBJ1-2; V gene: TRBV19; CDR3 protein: CASRAPTNYGYTF
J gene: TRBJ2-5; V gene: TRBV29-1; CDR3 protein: CTTGGQETQYF
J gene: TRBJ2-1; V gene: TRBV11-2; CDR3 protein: CASSYGQGVNEQFF
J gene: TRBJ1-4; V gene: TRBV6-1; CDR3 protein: CASSEGANEKLFF